This paragraph reports one T cell receptor (beta chain). The source of the sample is a study of blood T cell repertoires in COVID-19. Germline V gives CDR1 SGHRS, CDR2 YFSETQ. J was trimmed by 6 bases and V by 4 bases; bases with no gene match: 11. The CDR3 runs 16 residues. Under the authors' procedure: Cell counts per sample came from amplifying reference gene primers. Sequencing used immunoSEQ multiplex PCR; TCRdb keeps in-frame clones, though not all of them. The V and J calls and clone size come from that table; D and trimming were worked out from the DNA. The sample yields 250,000 to 300,000 clones, approximately 91% seen once.

The sequence came from a woman aged 40 to 50 with acute COVID-19. Sequencing input: PBMCs or T cells enriched from blood (not recorded which). The chain has TRBV5-1 and TRBJ2-3; 10 bases are shared with TRBD1. The CDR3 here is CASSLPRDRGWDTQYF. As DNA, the CDR3 is TGCGCCAGCAGCCTACCCCGGGACAGGGGATGGGATACGCAGTATTTT.